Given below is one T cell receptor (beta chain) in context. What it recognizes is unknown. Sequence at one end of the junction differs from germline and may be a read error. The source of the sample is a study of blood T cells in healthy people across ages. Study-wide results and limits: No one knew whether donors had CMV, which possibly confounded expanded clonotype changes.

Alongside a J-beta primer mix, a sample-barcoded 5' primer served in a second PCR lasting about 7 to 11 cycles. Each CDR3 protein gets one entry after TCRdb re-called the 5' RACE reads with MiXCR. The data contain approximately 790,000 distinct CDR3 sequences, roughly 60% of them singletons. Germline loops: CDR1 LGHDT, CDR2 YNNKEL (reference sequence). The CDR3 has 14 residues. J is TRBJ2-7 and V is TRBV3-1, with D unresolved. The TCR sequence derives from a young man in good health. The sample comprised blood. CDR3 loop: CASSRRADSYERYF. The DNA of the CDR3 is TGTGCCAGCAGCCGACGGGCAGACTCCTACGAGCGGTACTTC.